The 19 T cell receptor beta chains presented below share a single source sample, sequenced in a study of monozygotic twins with inflammatory bowel disease (dated by TCRdb to the late 2010s). Libraries were made using 5' RACE. For sequencing, an Illumina HiSeq 2500 was employed. Reprocessed by TCRdb, the reads give a single entry per CDR3 protein sequence, without DNA. The sample table includes around 210,000 distinct CDR3 sequences. The ten largest make up roughly 8% of the sample. Sequenced input: blood. The receptors come from a human donor with ulcerative colitis or Crohn's disease, or a healthy co-twin of an affected twin (not recorded which).

V gene TRBV6-6 combines with J gene TRBJ2-5; with no DNA, the TCRdb D assignment of TRBD1 cannot be verified. The CDR3 runs to 14 residues. Germline CDR1 MNHNY, CDR2 SVGAGI (reference sequence). CDR3 protein: CASSPQGPGETQYF.

The chain combines TRBV2 with TRBJ2-1; as DNA is missing, the TRBD1 call by TCRdb cannot be tested. The germline gives CDR1 SNHLY, CDR2 FYNNEI. The CDR3 totals 14 residues. CDR3 region: CASSDRGGRAEQFF. Using reference TRBV2 and TRBJ2-1 for the parts outside the CDR3, the full variable domain is EPEVTQTPSHQVTQMGQEVILRCVPISNHLYFYWYRQILGQKVEFLVSFYNNEISEKSEIFDDQFSVERPDGSNFTLKIRSTKLEDSAMYFCASSDRGGRAEQFFGPGTRLTVL.

The chain links TRBV7-2 to TRBJ1-5; with no DNA, the TCRdb D assignment of TRBD1 cannot be verified. Per the germline V gene, CDR1 is SGHTA and CDR2 is FQGNSA. There are 16 residues in the CDR3. CDR3 sequence: CASSLRGVEKNQPQHF.

V gene TRBV5-1 combines with J gene TRBJ2-5; TCRdb designates TRBD2, a call that cannot be tested without DNA. Germline V gene sequence: CDR1 SGHRS, CDR2 YFSETQ. The length of the CDR3 is 16 residues. The CDR3 spells CASRSEGLAVQETQYF.

The rearrangement joins TRBV7-2 to TRBJ2-3; the TCRdb call, TRBD1, lacks DNA for checking. CDR1 and CDR2 from the germline V gene are SGHTA and FQGNSA. CDR3 size: 13 residues. The chain's CDR3 is CASSYIGGDTQYF.

V is TRBV29-1 and J is TRBJ2-1; the D call of TRBD2 rests on TCRdb alone, since no DNA is present to check it. There are 13 residues in the CDR3. Germline V lookup: CDR1 SQVTM, CDR2 ANQGSEA. CDR3 protein: CSVEISGSNEQFF.

The genes are TRBV7-2 and TRBJ2-7; the D call of TRBD1 rests on TCRdb alone, since no DNA is present to check it. Germline assignment: CDR1 SGHTA and CDR2 FQGNSA. The length of the CDR3 is 14 residues. The CDR3 is CASSSGDREEEQYF.

The rearrangement joins TRBV10-3 to TRBJ1-1; TCRdb's assignment of TRBD1 cannot be checked, as there is no DNA. The CDR3 is 14 residues long. Germline CDR1 ENHRY, CDR2 SYGVKD. CDR3 region: CAIRGEGAHTEAFF.

This chain links TRBV11-2 with TRBJ1-4; the D call of TRBD1 rests on TCRdb alone, since no DNA is present to check it. The CDR3 covers 14 residues. The germline gives CDR1 SGHAT, CDR2 FQNNGV. This CDR3 reads CASSPGLTNEKLFF.

This chain links TRBV5-1 with TRBJ2-1; lacking DNA, the TRBD2 call made by TCRdb goes unchecked. This CDR3 spans 12 amino acids. Germline CDR1 SGHRS, CDR2 YFSETQ. This chain's CDR3 is CASRDSGRAEFF.

The V and J genes are TRBV18 and TRBJ2-3. Germline CDR1 KGHSH, CDR2 LQKENI. The CDR3 extends over 14 amino acids. The CDR3 is CASSSGQFTDTQYF.

V usage is TRBV7-9 and J usage is TRBJ2-7. Germline loops: CDR1 SEHNR, CDR2 FQNEAQ (reference sequence). The length of the CDR3 is 13 residues. CDR3 sequence: CASSAGSSYEQYF.

The genes are TRBV20-1 and TRBJ2-7. This CDR3 comprises 14 residues. Germline CDR1 and CDR2: DFQATT and SNEGSKA (reference sequence). This chain's CDR3 is CSATVVTPSYEQYF.

The chain couples TRBV4-2 to TRBJ2-1; TCRdb's assignment of TRBD1 cannot be checked, as there is no DNA. CDR3 length equals 17 residues. Per the germline V gene, CDR1 is LGHNA and CDR2 is YNFKEQ. This chain's CDR3 is CASSQDPGGSSYNEQFF.

V gene TRBV30 combines with J gene TRBJ1-1; the D call of TRBD1 rests on TCRdb alone, since no DNA is present to check it. In germline, CDR1 is GTSNPN, CDR2 SVGIG (reference sequence). This CDR3 has 15 amino acids. This CDR3 reads CAWSVIGGASTEAFF.

CDR3 protein: CASSVPGAGNTIYF. The J gene is TRBJ1-3, the V gene TRBV5-1; TCRdb reports TRBD1, a call that lacks DNA to check it against. The CDR3 has 14 amino acids. Germline CDR1 reads SGHRS; CDR2 reads YFSETQ.

V gene TRBV11-2 combines with J gene TRBJ1-6. CDR3 length equals 13 residues. Germline-derived CDR1 and CDR2 are SGHAT and FQNNGV. This CDR3 is CASSPTHNSPLHF.

CDR3 amino acids: CSAPTGFTNTEAFF. The rearrangement links TRBV20-1 to TRBJ1-1. CDR1 is DFQATT and CDR2 is SNEGSKA in the germline V gene (reference sequence). The CDR3 spans 14 residues.

The CDR3 reads CASSLTSGGERSRETQYF. The chain carries TRBV5-6 and TRBJ2-5; TCRdb proposes TRBD2, but this gene call is untestable without DNA. Germline-derived CDR1 and CDR2 are SGHDT and YYEEEE. This CDR3 has 18 amino acids.